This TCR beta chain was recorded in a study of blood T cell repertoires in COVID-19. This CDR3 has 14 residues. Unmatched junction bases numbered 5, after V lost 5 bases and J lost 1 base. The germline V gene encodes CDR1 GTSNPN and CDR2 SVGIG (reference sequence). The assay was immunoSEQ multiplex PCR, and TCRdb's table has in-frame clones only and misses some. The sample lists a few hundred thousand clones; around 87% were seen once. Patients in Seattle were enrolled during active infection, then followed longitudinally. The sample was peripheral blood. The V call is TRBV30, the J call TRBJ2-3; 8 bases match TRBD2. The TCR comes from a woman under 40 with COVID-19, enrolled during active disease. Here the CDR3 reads CAWDGRAGTDTQYF. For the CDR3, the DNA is TGTGCCTGGGACGGGAGGGCCGGCACAGATACGCAGTATTTT.